This T cell receptor beta chain appears in the sequencing data of a study of vaccination effects on CD4 cells after COVID-19. Whole-study findings and limits: Early post-infection timepoints were missing from the study, which also had few convalescent patients.

Antigen-specific CD4+ T cells expanded by the ViraFEST assay with viral peptide pools were then sequenced. Isolation of CD4+ T cells took place after 10 days of culture. As their vaccination, participants received two doses of either BNT162b2 or mRNA-1273. Having tested negative for nucleocapsid antibodies, the vaccine recipients showed no prior SARS-CoV-2 infection. Two million PBMC per well were cultured with roughly 9 IU/ml IL-2 and approximately 9.1 ug/ml peptides. Cells had half their medium changed to IL-2 medium on days 3 and 7. A note on this clone: Its antigen is as yet unknown.

Profiling relied on immunoSEQ multiplex PCR, and the TCRdb table lists in-frame clones only, not all of them. The data show some 12,000 clones, approximately 75% seen once. The CDR3 runs 12 residues. V gave up 5 bases and J gave up 14 bases, with 16 bases separating them. Germline loops: CDR1 SNHLY, CDR2 FYNNEI. The chain carries TRBV2 and TRBJ2-1; no reliable D call. Material: CD4+ T cells from PBMCs cultured with SARS-CoV-2 spike peptides, obtained after COVID-19 vaccination. The TCR comes from a human donor who received a COVID-19 vaccine. The CDR3 sequence is CASSLGFREKFF. The DNA for the CDR3 is TGTGCCAGCAGTCTCGGGTTTAGGGAAAAGTTCTTC.